This TCR beta chain originates from a study of blood T cell repertoires in COVID-19. Study at large: Italy, Spain and the United States were the sources of the convalescent and acute COVID-19 samples. Nucleic acid was either cDNA or gDNA, and it came from T cells, B-cell-depleted T cells, or PBMCs.

This CDR3 has 17 amino acids. Losses at the gene ends were 4 bases for V and 0 bases for J; bases not matched to a gene: 9. Germline loops: CDR1 ENHRY, CDR2 SYGVKD. Authors' processing steps: From reference gene primer amplification, estimates of nucleated cell counts were derived. The protocol was immunoSEQ multiplex PCR, while the TCRdb copy is restricted to in-frame clones and leaves out a portion. That table gives V, J and clone size, and the DNA gave D and trimming. The data hold approximately 150,000 clones, with about 83% observed a single time. Only one count was recorded for this clone. The chain carries TRBV10-3 and TRBJ2-1, with TRBD2 matching 7 bases. The sequence was obtained from a human donor in a cohort sampled during active COVID-19. Sequences were obtained from peripheral blood. The CDR3 nucleotides read TGTGCCATCAGTGGAAGAGGCGGGAGTTTCTCCTACAATGAGCAGTTCTTC. It is translated as CAISGRGGSFSYNEQFF.